This TCR beta chain was sequenced for a study of blood T cell repertoires in COVID-19. Background on the study: Sources were T cells, B-cell-depleted T cells, or PBMCs; the material itself was cDNA or gDNA.

Clones were sequenced by immunoSEQ multiplex PCR, and TCRdb holds only the in-frame ones, with some missing. The data contain nearly 350,000 clones, under 95% of them singletons. Sequences were obtained from peripheral blood. This TCR came from a woman under 30 who had recovered from COVID-19.

This CDR3 is CASSRYHAGSYNEQFF. For the CDR3, the DNA is TGCGCCAGCAGTAGATACCACGCGGGCTCCTACAATGAGCAGTTCTTC. V and J are TRBV4-3 and TRBJ2-1; D perhaps matches TRBD2 (5 bases). V was pared by 6 bases and J by 0 bases, with 15 bases between. Germline V CDR1 and CDR2: LGHNA, YSLEER. The CDR3 is 16 residues long.